The clone carrying this T cell receptor (beta chain) has a count of ten or more. The trim removed 3 bases at V and 5 bases at J, leaving 5 bases unmatched. Germline CDR1 reads SQVTM; CDR2 reads ANQGSEA. The CDR3 is made up of 14 amino acids. The data were taken from a study of CD8 T cells in ankylosing spondylitis. Making the TCR beta libraries involved quantitative 5'-RACE with molecular barcodes. TCRdb used MiXCR to reprocess the 5' RACE reads, holding one entry per CDR3 protein. The profile shows 150,000 to 200,000 distinct CDR3 sequences, 10% to 15% of them singletons. Sequenced sample: blood, either unsorted or a sorted T cell fraction (not recorded which). The sequence was obtained from a female donor with ankylosing spondylitis or in good health (not recorded which). V is TRBV29-1 and J is TRBJ2-7, with TRBD1 matching over 12 bases. The CDR3: CSVDSGTGGNEQYF. CDR3 sequence (DNA): TGCAGCGTTGACTCCGGGACAGGGGGCAACGAGCAGTACTTC.